The sequence of this T cell receptor beta chain was determined in a study of a mutant IDH1 vaccine in newly diagnosed glioma (dated by TCRdb to the early 2020s). Turning to the overall study: Of the 25 to 40 patients who were treated, approximately 60% were male and approximately 40% were female, and the mean age was around 40 years. Peripheral blood samples were drawn at six visits, namely V03 (baseline), V05, V07, V10, V12 and V13. For exploratory analyses, longitudinal TCRB deep sequencing was carried out in 25 to 30 treated patients wherever samples were available. Prior to enrollment, standard therapy consisting of radiotherapy alone, temozolomide alone, or radiochemotherapy with temozolomide had been administered to patients, with the combination being received by most patients. Study-wide conclusions, independent of this receptor: It was noted by the authors that analyses of patient blood samples could not be reproduced owing to sample limitations. Immune responses induced by the vaccine were seen in 93.3% of patients across multiple MHC alleles. Pseudoprogression appeared unrelated to alterations in the top peripheral T cell clonotypes detected by TCRB sequencing. PBMC samples for TCRB deep sequencing were selected based on availability.

As for this clone: The specificity of this receptor is unknown. The sample holds no much larger clone one base away, and base qualities are not on file.

The intended sense of this specimen's time point label: baseline, week 1 (first vaccination visit). The treatment or condition label, as the study defines it: pre-vaccination baseline after standard-of-care therapy. Donors had newly diagnosed WHO grade 3 or 4 IDH1-mutant astrocytomas with loss of nuclear ATRX. The samples were drawn from NOA16, a multicentre, single-arm, open-label phase I trial in Germany that tested a mutant IDH1 peptide vaccine in humans for the first time. Blood drawn at visit V03 was used as the baseline sample for immunogenicity testing. Genomic DNA for TCRB sequencing was isolated from EDTA blood with the DNeasy Blood and Tissue Kit. Receptor libraries were prepared by the immunoSEQ multiplex PCR assay. Following the manufacturer's protocol, the hsTCRB Kit was used to amplify rearranged TCR beta chain sequences. TCRB libraries were sequenced on an Illumina MiSeq. In the source study's methods: Demultiplexing, trimming and gene mapping were performed with the kit vendor's proprietary platform. TCRdb provides this immuneACCESS table in a form limited to in-frame rearrangements. Some clones are lacking; in checked studies, under half of them reflect an unresolved V gene, and why the rest are absent is not known. Clone size and V and J calls were adopted from that table, with D and trimming inferred from the DNA. The sample data list approximately 92,000 clones, and about 80% of these were observed just once. Around 7% of the sample is taken by the ten largest.

Specimen: PBMCs, collected from a glioma patient treated with radiotherapy, temozolomide or both. The sequence derives from a woman between 50 and 59 years old with glioma.

The DNA reads as follows: TGTGCCAGCAGCTTGACAGAATATAATGAAAAACTGTTTTTT. The translation is CASSLTEYNEKLFF. The chain is encoded by TRBV7-8 joined to TRBJ1-4; the D region possibly corresponds to TRBD1 (5 bases align). Including cysteine and phenylalanine, the CDR3 has 14 amino acids. CDR3 DNA is the only sequence kept; it has 42 bases, read in frame from the first base. V was cut back by 3 bases and J by 4 bases, leaving a gap of 9 bases between them. Per the germline V gene, SGHVS is the CDR1 and FQNEAQ is the CDR2.